This passage covers 5 T cell receptor beta chains from one sample sequenced in a study of response to subunit inactivated influenza vaccine. TCRdb processed the RT-PCR reads anew with MiXCR; each CDR3 protein has one entry. This sample yields 200,000 to 300,000 distinct CDR3 sequences, of which 12% are seen a single time; 7.8% belongs to the top ten. The input for sequencing was non-naive T cells sorted from PBMCs, taken less than 15 days before vaccination. Every receptor here comes from a man in his fifties or sixties who received an inactivated influenza vaccine.

The J gene is TRBJ2-5, the V gene TRBV20-1; unclear D gene. Germline lookup yields CDR1 DFQATT and CDR2 SNEGSKA (reference sequence). Deletions cut 6 bases from V and 9 bases from J, with 14 bases between. This CDR3 spans 11 amino acids. CDR3 nucleotides: TGCAGTGCCCGAAGACCTGAGGCCCAGTACTTC. Amino acid sequence: CSARRPEAQYF.

J is TRBJ2-7 and V is TRBV7-9; 10 bases match TRBD2. The length of the CDR3 is 15 residues. Germline V gives CDR1 SEHNR, CDR2 FQNEAQ (reference sequence). Germline trimming cut 3 bases from V and 1 base from J; bases unmatched to any gene: 3. CDR3 nucleotides: TGTGCCAGCAGCTTTAAAGCGGGAGGGTCCTACGAGCAGTACTTC. Amino acid sequence: CASSFKAGGSYEQYF. Looking up the rest from reference TRBV7-9 and TRBJ2-7 gives the full variable domain: DTGVSQNPRHKITKRGQNVTFRCDPISEHNRLYWYRQTLGQGPEFLTYFQNEAQLEKSRLLSDRFSAERPKGSFSTLEIQRTEQGDSAMYLCASSFKAGGSYEQYFGPGTRLTVT.

This clonotype was observed a handful of times. The gene calls are TRBV4-2 and TRBJ1-2; D is perhaps TRBD1 (5 bases). The CDR3 has 14 residues. V lost 2 bases to trimming and J lost 4 bases, with 11 bases between them. Germline CDR1 and CDR2: LGHNA and YNFKEQ. The CDR3 protein is CASSQSFQGYGYTF. The DNA of the CDR3 is TGTGCCAGCAGCCAATCTTTCCAGGGCTATGGCTACACCTTC.

This clonotype was counted many times. The chain has TRBV12-3 or TRBV12-4 and TRBJ1-5; D gene ambiguous. CDR3 length equals 14 residues. V was trimmed by 5 bases and J by 1 base, leaving 9 bases between them. CDR3 region: CASSQARSNQPQHF. The CDR3 coding sequence is TGTGCCAGCAGTCAGGCCCGGAGCAATCAGCCCCAGCATTTT.

This clonotype has more than one count but fewer than ten. This chain uses TRBV23-1 with TRBJ2-3; TRBD2 aligns across 13 bases. TRBV23-1 is reported as an ORF; its role is uncertain. CDR3 length: 19 amino acids. V shed 2 bases, J shed 3 bases, and the junction held 11 bases outside the gene matches. CDR3 region: CASSQPPGTSGKGTDTQYF. The CDR3 DNA follows: TGCGCCAGCAGTCAACCTCCCGGGACTAGCGGGAAGGGGACAGATACGCAGTATTTT.